This T cell receptor beta chain was profiled in a study of cytomegalovirus exposure and HLA in healthy donors. Germline lookup yields CDR1 SGHAT and CDR2 FQNNGV. The germline V and J ends were trimmed by 5 bases and 4 bases, with 12 bases remaining between them. The CDR3 sequence is 13 residues long. Points on this clone: The antigen remains undetermined.

Primers included in the PCR were 60 Vbeta and 13 Jbeta primers. Authors' analysis steps: A later analysis tallied approximately 78 million unique TCR beta chains, some 10 million of them shared. Generated by immunoSEQ multiplex PCR, the TCRdb table keeps only in-frame clones and is missing some. From that table come the V and J calls and clone size; the DNA was used to work out D and trimming. The data show roughly 140,000 clones, more than 65% seen once. General observations from the study: Several of the most significant clusters were apparently associated with common viral pathogens in a later analysis. Rarity marked most TCR sequences, yet some public TCRs occurred in many donors.

Sequenced sample: PBMCs. This sequence was found in a man aged 25-45 years in good health and CMV-seropositive. The chain carries TRBV11-2 and TRBJ2-7; D may be TRBD1 (6 bases). The CDR3 DNA reads TGTGCCAGCAGCACCCGGGACATATACGAGCAGTACTTC. It specifies CASSTRDIYEQYF. Based on the CDR3 plus reference TRBV11-2 and TRBJ2-7, the full variable domain is EAGVAQSPRYKIIEKRQSVAFWCNPISGHATLYWYQQILGQGPKLLIQFQNNGVVDDSQLPKDRFSAERLKGVDSTLKIQPAKLEDSAVYLCASSTRDIYEQYFGPGTRLTVT.